The TCR beta chain described here comes from a study of blood T cell repertoires in COVID-19 (dated by TCRdb to the early 2020s). Study-level background: Samples from collaborators originated in the United States, Italy and Spain and spanned both the acute and convalescent phases of COVID-19. Sample metadata almost always included a de-identified subject ID, COVID-19 status, age in years and sex. The samples were drawn from the first 160 participants of the ongoing ImmuneRACE study and from about 1,200 subjects provided by 6 global collaborators. The prospective study material was composed of cDNA or gDNA derived from T cells, B-cell-depleted T cells, or PBMCs. The repertoires were released in a freely available public database intended as a resource for research on the immune response to SARS-CoV-2. HLA class I and class II types, where available, came from metadata supplied by the sample provider rather than from assay-based typing. Subjects who had been exposed to COVID-19, were actively infected with it, or had recovered from it provided the deeply sampled blood TCRbeta repertoires that made up the dataset. General findings and caveats noted by the study authors: Clinical and demographic metadata were provided uncurated, with the amount varying by source and participant.

The immunoSEQ Assay, a bias-controlled multiplex PCR, was used to amplify TCRbeta CDR3 regions from genomic DNA. The original methods were these. The number of nucleated cells in each sample was estimated by amplification of reference gene primers within the assay. To quantify the absolute abundance of each unique TCRbeta CDR3 rearrangement, sequence reads were collapsed and filtered. For each sample, productive Simpson clonality was calculated by taking the square root of Simpson's diversity index across productive rearrangements. Here the immuneACCESS table is served through TCRdb, limited to in-frame sequences with V and J called. Missing clones are a known gap in these copies; in checked studies unresolved V genes cover under half, and the rest lacks a known reason. That table gives V, J and clone size, and the DNA gave D and trimming. Present in this sample are 300,000 or so clones, 80% to 90% of which were seen just once. The ten top clones hold 1% of the sample.

About this clone: There is no known antigen for this receptor. Per-base quality was not reported, and no clone a single base away is much larger than it.

A distance of 12 bases separates the germline ends of V and J, which lose 3 bases and 4 bases respectively. Reading from cysteine to phenylalanine, the CDR3 counts 14 amino acids. Of the read, only the CDR3 DNA is kept; its 42 bases are in frame from base 1. CDR1 is given as MDHEN and CDR2 as SYDVKM, both from the germline V gene. Whole blood was collected in K2EDTA tubes by collaborating institutions according to the institutions' own protocols. For TCRbeta analysis, collaborator samples were shipped as frozen whole blood, as isolated PBMCs, or as DNA extracted from either sample type. Source material: peripheral blood. The receptor chain draws on TRBV28 and TRBJ1-1, with the identity of the D gene unclear. This clonotype was obtained from a man aged 50-59 years with active or convalescent COVID-19. The DNA is TGTGCCAGCAGTTTGGCACCATTCGCCACTGAAGCTTTCTTT. Protein translation: CASSLAPFATEAFF.